This paragraph reports one TCR beta chain. In its sample, this clonotype was seen a few times. Its antigen target is currently unknown. No much larger clone is present one base from it, and per-base qualities are unavailable. Measured from the cysteine to the phenylalanine, the CDR3 is 16 residues long. Only CDR3 DNA remains: 48 bases, in frame from the first base. V is trimmed back by 5 bases and J by 2 bases, and the junction contains 8 bases that no gene match accounts for. For CDR1 and CDR2, the germline V gene lists ENHRY and SYGVKD. The 39 donors, aged roughly 6 to 95 years, were systemically healthy Caucasian individuals from Russia. Approximately 9.3 milliliters of peripheral blood were drawn from each donor into EDTA-treated Vacutainer tubes. Ficoll-Paque density-gradient centrifugation was used to isolate PBMCs, with at least 6.5 million obtained per sample. Trizol reagent was used to extract total RNA from PBMCs, with at least 6 micrograms per sample. Naive CD45RAhigh/CD27high T cell percentages were measured by flow cytometry on a PBMC aliquot from every donor.

Libraries were constructed by 5' RACE. Sequencer: Illumina HiSeq 2500. A second PCR of about 6 to 12 cycles was performed with a sample-barcoded 5' primer and a J-beta primer mix. Each TCR beta cDNA molecule received a unique molecular identifier from a template-switch 5' adaptor carrying 12 random nucleotides. Each sample yielded at least 2.5 million CDR3-containing paired-end reads. All of the RNA was converted into first-strand cDNA using the Mint cDNA synthesis kit, with a TRBC-specific oligonucleotide serving as the primer. All cDNA was treated with uracil-DNA glycosylase and then went through a first 18-cycle PCR with the universal primers M1SS and BC2_uni_R. Under the source paper's analysis protocol: Each sample was normalized by randomly selecting 1 million high-quality reads, each carrying a distinct molecular identifier. Instead of being binned into consensus sequences, reads with shared molecular identifiers were discarded. MiTCR, set to a Q25 quality threshold and the strictest error-elimination algorithm, was used for CDR3 identification, clonotype clustering and error correction. A nonparametric unseen species model using Euler transformation provided a lower-bound estimate of total TCR beta diversity. TCRdb reanalyzed the raw reads on its own, using fastp at Q25 for trimming and MiXCR for clone calling, and kept in-frame beta chains. Every CDR3 protein is listed once, alongside the most common genes and DNA of its rows. Here the V and J calls rest on TCRdb's processing, not on the authors' analysis. The table for this sample lists about 780,000 distinct CDR3 sequences; 35% to 60% of them were counted only once. About a sixth of the sample belongs to the ten largest clones.

This record belongs to a study of blood T cells in healthy people across ages (dated by TCRdb to 2015 to 2017). Regarding the research as a whole: In model experiments, template switching captured roughly one uniquely barcoded TCR beta cDNA molecule for every two T cells. The study measured age-related changes in TCR beta repertoire diversity using deep sequencing normalized with unique cDNA molecular identifiers. Donors were grouped into four age groups: young (average roughly 17 years), middle-aged (39), aged (over 55) and long-lived (around 80). Donors of different ages were randomly distributed across sequencing lanes to avoid experimental bias. The study analyzed two additional independent replicas of 1 million unique cDNA reads from the same blood draw for two donors, one aged 18 to 30 and one aged 80 or older. Results and caveats for the whole study, not just this receptor: Compared with the aged group, more naive CD4+ T cells, fewer expanded clones and increased TCR diversity were shown by the long-lived group, suggesting age selection. Estimates of total diversity based on one million sequenced T cells were regarded as lower bounds and as underestimates. The CMV infection status of donors was not known, potentially confounding age-related changes in expanded clonotypes. Because profiling used bulk unsorted PBMCs, naive and antigen-experienced compartments could not be compared conclusively. Observed TCR beta diversity correlated strongly with the percentage of naive T cells measured by flow cytometry. Observed TCR beta diversity per million T cells fell roughly linearly with age, and a significant reduction was already apparent by age about 36.

The receptor was isolated from a man older than 75 in good health. Input material: blood. The V gene is TRBV10-3 and the J gene is TRBJ2-7, with 11 bases in between that match TRBD1. The CDR3 here reads CAISSPRDRGTYEQYF. The DNA sequence is given as TGTGCCATCAGTAGCCCCCGGGACAGGGGGACCTACGAGCAGTACTTC.